These 26 T cell receptor beta chains were all obtained from the same sample, sequenced in a study of T cells in localized non-small cell lung cancer. Libraries were prepared by immunoSEQ multiplex PCR; TCRdb keeps only in-frame clonotypes and omits some of them. The data show 90,000 to 100,000 clones, with roughly 90% seen just once and roughly 4.3% held by the top ten. Source: PBMCs, taken before any cancer treatment. These receptors came from a woman aged 35-75 years with stage II squamous cell lung carcinoma.

The chain employs TRBV28 and TRBJ1-2, with a possible D match to TRBD1 (5 bases). CDR1 is MDHEN, CDR2 SYDVKM, per germline. V was shortened by 4 bases and J by 7 bases, with 13 bases between the two germline ends. This CDR3 has 13 residues. In DNA, the CDR3 is TGTGCCAGCAGTTATGCAGGGAGGGGTGGCTACACCTTC. Translating it yields CASSYAGRGGYTF.

The chain has TRBV28 and TRBJ1-2; 7 bases line up with TRBD1. After removal of 5 bases from V and 3 bases from J, the junction contained 0 bases not matched to a gene. This CDR3 has 12 amino acids. The germline gives CDR1 MDHEN, CDR2 SYDVKM. CDR3 protein: CASSGTDYGYTF. The CDR3 DNA reads as TGTGCCAGCAGTGGGACAGACTATGGCTACACCTTC.

The chain combines TRBV27 with TRBJ1-4, with 7 bases lining up with TRBD1. After removal of 5 bases from V and 9 bases from J, the junction contained 9 bases not matched to a gene. Germline values: CDR1 MNHEY, CDR2 SMNVEV (reference sequence). The CDR3 length is 14 residues. The CDR3 nucleotides read TGTGCCAGCAGTCAACGGACAGGTGGCCAAAAACTGTTTTTT. Encoded protein: CASSQRTGGQKLFF.

The J gene is TRBJ2-2, the V gene TRBV13; tentatively, D is TRBD2 (5 bases). The CDR3 has 13 residues. CDR1 PRHDT and CDR2 FYEKMQ come from the germline V gene (reference sequence). Trimming took off 5 bases at V and 4 bases at J, with 8 bases between the two ends. DNA for the CDR3: TGTGCCAGCAGCCCGCGGGTCACCGGGGAGCTGTTTTTT. It codes for CASSPRVTGELFF.

In DNA, the CDR3 is TGTGCCAGTAACTTGGACGTCACGAGTTCCGAGCAGTACTTC. Its translation: CASNLDVTSSEQYF. This sequence joins TRBV19 and TRBJ2-7, with D uncertain. The CDR3 length is 14 residues. Trimming pared 7 bases from V and 6 bases from J, leaving 19 bases between. CDR1 is LNHDA, CDR2 SQIVND, per germline (reference sequence).

The chain joins TRBV6-6 to TRBJ2-1, with TRBD1 matching 8 bases. Trimming at V came to 5 bases and at J to 6 bases, leaving 6 bases not matched to a gene. The CDR3 sequence is 14 residues long. CDR1 and CDR2 from the germline V gene are MNHNY and SVGAGI (reference sequence). As DNA, the CDR3 is TGTGCCAGCAGTGCCTCCGGGACAGGCAATGAGCAGTTCTTC. Translated, it gives CASSASGTGNEQFF.

The J gene is TRBJ1-2, the V gene TRBV7-9, with 8 bases that match TRBD1. V lost 5 bases to trimming and J lost 8 bases; unmatched junction nucleotides: 10. This CDR3 has 14 residues. Germline CDR1 reads SEHNR; CDR2 reads FQNEAQ (reference sequence). The CDR3 DNA sequence: TGTGCCAGCAGCCAAAGCCGACAGGGGAGCGGCTACACCTTC. The encoded protein is CASSQSRQGSGYTF.

This clone was recorded only once. V is TRBV19 and J is TRBJ2-7; a weak D match, TRBD1 (6 bases). There are 17 residues in the CDR3. V was trimmed by 5 bases and J by 0 bases, leaving 20 bases between them. Per the germline V gene, CDR1 is LNHDA and CDR2 is SQIVND (reference sequence). The CDR3 loop is CASSSAPPTGFSYEQYF. The CDR3 region has the DNA TGTGCCAGTAGTTCCGCCCCCCCGACAGGATTCTCCTACGAGCAGTACTTC.

The rearrangement links TRBV28 to TRBJ1-2; D is undetermined. The V gene lost 5 bases and the J gene lost 6 bases, with 16 bases spanning the gap. The CDR3 has 14 residues. The germline gives CDR1 MDHEN, CDR2 SYDVKM. The CDR3, as DNA: TGTGCCAGCAGTCTTCTAACCCCGCCCCATGGCTACACCTTC. Protein product: CASSLLTPPHGYTF.

The CDR3 nucleotides read TGTGCCAGCAGCCTGACAGTCAACTATGGCTACACCTTC. It translates to CASSLTVNYGYTF. This chain joins TRBV4-2 and TRBJ1-2, with a weak D call TRBD1 (5 bases). Germline V gives CDR1 LGHNA, CDR2 YNFKEQ. The CDR3 has 13 amino acids. V dropped 4 bases and J dropped 2 bases, with 8 bases sitting between them.

The chain uses TRBV6-1 and TRBJ2-2, with a tentative D call TRBD1 (5 bases). CDR1 is MNHNS and CDR2 is SASEGT in the germline V gene. This CDR3 is built from 15 residues. Between the trimmed V and J ends, which lost 1 base and 4 bases, there was a span of 10 bases. CDR3: CASSEEGLGTGELFF. The CDR3 nucleotides are TGTGCCAGCAGTGAAGAGGGGCTGGGCACCGGGGAGCTGTTTTTT.

The chain employs TRBV30 and TRBJ1-2; 8 bases are a match to TRBD1. This CDR3 is built from 18 residues. With 1 base clipped from V and 4 bases from J, the junction kept 17 bases outside the gene matches. CDR1 and CDR2 from the germline V gene are GTSNPN and SVGIG (reference sequence). In DNA form, the CDR3 reads TGTGCCTGGAGTGAACCCAGTAGGCCAGGGGGCGCAGGCTATGGCTACACCTTC. It yields the protein CAWSEPSRPGGAGYGYTF.

CDR3 in amino acids: CASSPPGLGTDTQYF. The DNA of the CDR3 is TGTGCCAGCAGCCCCCCGGGACTCGGGACAGATACGCAGTATTTT. The V call is TRBV11-2, the J call TRBJ2-3, with D perhaps TRBD2 (6 bases). V dropped 5 bases and J dropped 3 bases, with 15 bases sitting between them. This CDR3 contains 15 residues. CDR1 and CDR2 (germline): SGHAT, FQNNGV.

The chain is built from TRBV11-2 and TRBJ2-7; TRBD2 matches 8 bases. This CDR3 is 15 amino acids long. V shed 5 bases, J shed 7 bases, and the junction held 13 bases outside the gene matches. Germline V lookup: CDR1 SGHAT, CDR2 FQNNGV. CDR3 amino acids: CASSVSDGLAGEQYF. CDR3 coding DNA: TGTGCCAGCAGCGTGTCTGACGGTTTAGCGGGAGAGCAGTACTTC.

The chain has TRBV4-1 and TRBJ2-3, with 10 bases identical to TRBD2. Germline CDR1 MGHRA, CDR2 YSYEKL. The CDR3 is 16 amino acids. The V segment lost 6 bases and the J segment 0 bases; nucleotides outside the gene matches: 6. For the CDR3, the DNA is TGCGCCAGCAGTCCTAGCGGGAGCCTTAGCACAGATACGCAGTATTTT. This gives the protein CASSPSGSLSTDTQYF.

The rearrangement uses TRBV19 and TRBJ1-4, with 8 bases aligning to TRBD1. Germline-derived CDR1 and CDR2 are LNHDA and SQIVND (reference sequence). The CDR3 extends over 13 amino acids. With V trimmed by 7 bases and J by 7 bases, 5 bases remained unmatched. The CDR3 protein is CASTQGVGEKLFF. CDR3 nucleotides: TGTGCCAGTACACAGGGGGTTGGTGAAAAACTGTTTTTT.

The rearrangement joins TRBV19 to TRBJ1-5; TRBD1 is a possible D gene (5 bases). The CDR3 runs 15 residues. Germline CDR1 and CDR2: LNHDA and SQIVND (reference sequence). With 5 bases removed from V and 3 bases from J, the gap between germline ends came to 14 bases. This chain's CDR3 is CASSPGPTFNQPQHF. CDR3 sequence (DNA): TGTGCCAGTAGTCCGGGACCCACTTTCAATCAGCCCCAGCATTTT.

The chain links TRBV4-2 to TRBJ2-5, with 14 bases that match TRBD2. The germline gives CDR1 LGHNA, CDR2 YNFKEQ. The CDR3 sequence is 19 residues long. The J segment lost 5 bases and the V segment lost 2 bases, leaving 13 bases of the junction unmatched. The CDR3 sequence is CASSQQGTSGRGVGETQYF. The CDR3, as DNA: TGTGCCAGCAGCCAACAGGGGACTAGCGGGAGAGGGGTCGGGGAGACCCAGTACTTC.

This chain connects TRBV11-2 to TRBJ2-7, with TRBD1 matching over 8 bases. The CDR3 totals 15 residues. Germline V lookup: CDR1 SGHAT, CDR2 FQNNGV. Losses at the gene ends were 5 bases for V and 3 bases for J; bases not matched to a gene: 9. The CDR3 bases are TGTGCCAGCAGCGGCGGGCAGGGGGCGTTCTACGAGCAGTACTTC. Protein product: CASSGGQGAFYEQYF.

This sequence joins TRBV19 and TRBJ2-7; D tentatively reads TRBD1 or TRBD2 (7 bases each). The CDR3 consists of 13 residues. Germline values: CDR1 LNHDA, CDR2 SQIVND (reference sequence). V lost 8 bases and J 6 bases, leaving 17 bases between the germline ends. This chain's CDR3 is CASSSGGGSEQYF. The CDR3 coding sequence is TGTGCCAGTTCTTCAGGGGGGGGCTCCGAGCAGTACTTC.

V gene TRBV10-2 combines with J gene TRBJ2-2; 11 bases match TRBD1. V was clipped by 6 bases and J by 2 bases; unmatched bases: 2. Germline values: CDR1 WSHSY, CDR2 SAAADI. CDR3 length: 15 residues. For the CDR3, the DNA is TGCGCCAGCAGCGGACAGGGGGCCAACACCGGGGAGCTGTTTTTT. It is translated as CASSGQGANTGELFF.

V and J are TRBV6-1 and TRBJ2-7; 10 bases agree with TRBD2. This CDR3 has 14 amino acids. V trimming: 5 bases; J trimming: 1 base; junction bases outside the gene matches: 2. CDR1 MNHNS and CDR2 SASEGT come from the germline V gene. The CDR3 reads CASSSSGRSYEQYF. The CDR3 nucleotides read TGTGCCAGCAGTTCTAGCGGGAGATCCTACGAGCAGTACTTC.

This clone was counted a single time. This chain links TRBV5-4 with TRBJ2-7; D tentatively fits TRBD1 or TRBD2 (6 bases each). Germline loops: CDR1 SGHNT, CDR2 YYREEE (reference sequence). The CDR3 contains 15 residues. The ends were cut back, 0 bases at V and 2 bases at J, with 12 bases in the middle. The CDR3 DNA reads TGTGCCAGCAGCTTGGAAACAGGGAGGACCTACGAGCAGTACTTC. It encodes CASSLETGRTYEQYF. Filled out from reference TRBV5-4 and TRBJ2-7, the complete variable domain reads ETGVTQSPTHLIKTRGQQVTLRCSSQSGHNTVSWYQQALGQGPQFIFQYYREEENGRGNFPPRFSGLQFPNYSSELNVNALELDDSALYLCASSLETGRTYEQYFGPGTRLTVT.

This clone was observed a few times. V is TRBV5-8 and J is TRBJ2-2, with D perhaps assigned TRBD1 or TRBD2 (6 bases each). V was clipped by 0 bases and J by 3 bases, with 12 bases between them. CDR3 length: 16 amino acids. CDR1 and CDR2 (germline): SGHTS, YDEGEE. The CDR3 is CASSLGARGHTGELFF. The DNA of the CDR3 is TGTGCCAGCAGCTTGGGGGCCCGGGGGCACACCGGGGAGCTGTTTTTT.

The chain employs TRBV1 and TRBJ2-7; TRBD2 reflects the table's D call only, with no check against the DNA. TRBV1 is a known pseudogene. The CDR3 extends over 17 amino acids. The CDR3 loop is CTSSHHKAGGSSYEQYF. The CDR3 coding sequence is TGCACCAGCAGCCACCACAAAGCGGGAGGGAGCTCCTACGAGCAGTACTTC.

The V call is TRBV30, the J call TRBJ2-4; D call uncertain. Trimming stripped 1 base from V and 9 bases from J, with 16 bases between. The CDR3 runs to 14 residues. Germline assignment: CDR1 GTSNPN and CDR2 SVGIG (reference sequence). The CDR3: CAWSARASRGIQYF. CDR3 sequence (DNA): TGTGCCTGGAGTGCCCGGGCCTCCCGTGGCATTCAGTACTTC.